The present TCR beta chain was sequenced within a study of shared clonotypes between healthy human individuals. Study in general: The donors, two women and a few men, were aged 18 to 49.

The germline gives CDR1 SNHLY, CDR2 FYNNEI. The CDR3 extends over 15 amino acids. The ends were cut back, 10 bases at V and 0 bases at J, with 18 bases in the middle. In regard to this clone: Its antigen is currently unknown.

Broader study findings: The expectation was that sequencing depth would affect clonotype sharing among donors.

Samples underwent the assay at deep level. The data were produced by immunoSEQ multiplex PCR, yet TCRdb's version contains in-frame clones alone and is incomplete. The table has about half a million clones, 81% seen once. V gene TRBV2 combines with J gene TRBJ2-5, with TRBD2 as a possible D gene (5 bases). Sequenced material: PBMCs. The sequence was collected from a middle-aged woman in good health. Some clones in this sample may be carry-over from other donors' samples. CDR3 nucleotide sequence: TGTGCCACCAAGAACCTTCCGGGATACCAAGAGACCCAGTACTTC. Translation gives CATKNLPGYQETQYF. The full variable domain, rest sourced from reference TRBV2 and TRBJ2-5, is EPEVTQTPSHQVTQMGQEVILRCVPISNHLYFYWYRQILGQKVEFLVSFYNNEISEKSEIFDDQFSVERPDGSNFTLKIRSTKLEDSAMYFCATKNLPGYQETQYFGPGTRLLVL.